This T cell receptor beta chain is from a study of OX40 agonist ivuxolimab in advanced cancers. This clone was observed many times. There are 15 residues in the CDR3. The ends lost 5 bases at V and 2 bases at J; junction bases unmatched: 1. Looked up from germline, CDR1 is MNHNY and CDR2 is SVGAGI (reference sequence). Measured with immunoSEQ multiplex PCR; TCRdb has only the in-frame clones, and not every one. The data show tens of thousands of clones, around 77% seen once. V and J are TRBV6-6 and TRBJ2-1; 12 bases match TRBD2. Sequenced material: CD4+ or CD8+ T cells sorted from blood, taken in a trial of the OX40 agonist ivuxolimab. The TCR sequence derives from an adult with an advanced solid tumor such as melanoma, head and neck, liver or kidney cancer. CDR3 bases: TGTGCCAGCAGTCCTAGCGGGAGGGCCTACAATGAGCAGTTCTTC. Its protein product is CASSPSGRAYNEQFF.